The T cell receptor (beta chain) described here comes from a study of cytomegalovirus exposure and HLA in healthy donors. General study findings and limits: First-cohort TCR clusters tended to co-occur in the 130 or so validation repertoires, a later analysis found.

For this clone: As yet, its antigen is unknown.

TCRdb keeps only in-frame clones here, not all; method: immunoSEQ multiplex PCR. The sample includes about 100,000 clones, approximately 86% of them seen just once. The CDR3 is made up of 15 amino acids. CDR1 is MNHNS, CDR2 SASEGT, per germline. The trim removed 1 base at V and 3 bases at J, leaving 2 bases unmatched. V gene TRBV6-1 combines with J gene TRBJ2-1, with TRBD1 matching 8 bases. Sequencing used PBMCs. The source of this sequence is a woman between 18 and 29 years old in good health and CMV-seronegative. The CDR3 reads CASSEEGQGYNEQFF. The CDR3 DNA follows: TGTGCCAGCAGTGAAGAAGGACAGGGCTACAATGAGCAGTTCTTC.